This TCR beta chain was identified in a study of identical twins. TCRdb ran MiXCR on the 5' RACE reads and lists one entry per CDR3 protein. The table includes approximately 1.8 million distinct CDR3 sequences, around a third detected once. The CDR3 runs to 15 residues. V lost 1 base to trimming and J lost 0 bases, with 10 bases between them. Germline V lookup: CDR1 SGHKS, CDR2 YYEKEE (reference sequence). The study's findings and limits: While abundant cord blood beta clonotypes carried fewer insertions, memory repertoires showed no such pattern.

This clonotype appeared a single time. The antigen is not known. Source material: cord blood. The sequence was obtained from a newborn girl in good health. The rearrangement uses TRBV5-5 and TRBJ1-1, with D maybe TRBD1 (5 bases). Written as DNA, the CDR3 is TGTGCCAGCAGCTTGATGGAGGGGATGAACACTGAAGCTTTCTTT. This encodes CASSLMEGMNTEAFF. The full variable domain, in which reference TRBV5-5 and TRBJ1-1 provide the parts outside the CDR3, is DAGVTQSPTHLIKTRGQQVTLRCSPISGHKSVSWYQQVLGQGPQFIFQYYEKEERGRGNFPDRFSARQFPNYSSELNVNALLLGDSALYLCASSLMEGMNTEAFFGQGTRLTVV.